A selection of T cell receptor beta chains follows, all from one sample in a study of blood T cell repertoires in COVID-19. Here immunoSEQ multiplex PCR was the method, and the copy in TCRdb shows in-frame clones only, minus some. In the table there are 77,000 or so clones, roughly four fifths of which are singletons. The sample taken for sequencing was peripheral blood. The receptor set was obtained from an elderly woman with active or convalescent COVID-19. The CDR3 runs from the conserved cysteine through the conserved F or W. Each record gives: V gene, CDR3 length, J gene, D gene, CDR3 protein. The D gene is left open where the match is weak.

TRBV27	12	TRBJ1-1	NA	CASRGTLTEAFF
TRBV6-5	13	TRBJ1-2	NA	CASSYDRNYGYTF
TRBV18	17	TRBJ1-2	NA	CASSPYPLRGTAYGYTF
TRBV11-2	16	TRBJ2-1	TRBD1	CASSSGPGQDYNEQFF
TRBV5-1	11	TRBJ1-3	NA	CASRREDTIYF
TRBV5-1	15	TRBJ1-4	TRBD1	CASSFEPGGDEKLFF
TRBV7-8	16	TRBJ2-3	NA	CASSLRQRYSTDTQYF
TRBV10-3	14	TRBJ1-2	TRBD1	CAIRGTGGPYGYTF
TRBV4-3	14	TRBJ1-1	NA	CASSQVGDGTEAFF
TRBV24-1	15	TRBJ2-2	NA	CATSDVNRDTGELFF
TRBV28	13	TRBJ2-5	TRBD1	CASSSRGLETQYF
TRBV10-1	16	TRBJ2-1	TRBD2	CATDKLTSGGAGEQFF
TRBV5-6	14	TRBJ1-1	TRBD1	CASSLGQGGTEAFF
TRBV12-3/TRBV12-4	13	TRBJ1-1	NA	CASRLTVSTEAFF
TRBV6-1	13	TRBJ2-2	NA	CASSDEGSGELFF
TRBV23-1	13	TRBJ2-7	TRBD2	CASSSGEHYEQYF
TRBV5-1	13	TRBJ2-1	NA	CASSRLTRNEQFF
TRBV27	14	TRBJ2-7	TRBD1	CASRKTGERNEQYF
TRBV12-3/TRBV12-4	13	TRBJ2-1	NA	CASRGARHDEQFF
TRBV7-3	16	TRBJ1-1	NA	CASSLRAGNTNTEAFF
TRBV28	15	TRBJ1-1	NA	CASSPSGGFNTEAFF
TRBV25-1	15	TRBJ2-1	TRBD1	CASSRAGQASNEQFF
TRBV6-2/TRBV6-3	18	TRBJ2-7	TRBD2	CASSSYSSGGLYAYEQYF
TRBV6-6	14	TRBJ1-4	TRBD1	CASRLDRESEKLFF
TRBV9	15	TRBJ1-2	NA	CASSGYWTANYGYTF
TRBV29-1	18	TRBJ2-3	TRBD2	CSVEFREAGFLSTDTQYF
TRBV5-1	17	TRBJ2-7	TRBD1	CASSPRDRARGLHEQYF
TRBV7-8	15	TRBJ2-7	TRBD1	CASSNPGQGADEQYF
TRBV7-2	17	TRBJ2-3	TRBD2	CASSLAVGGAKVDTQYF
TRBV20-1	13	TRBJ1-3	NA	CSASLGRRDTIYF
TRBV19	15	TRBJ2-2	TRBD2	CASSLQTSGAGELFF
TRBV5-1	15	TRBJ1-2	TRBD1	CASSLRTGIEDGYTF
TRBV5-1	15	TRBJ1-2	NA	CASSAGHRANYGYTF
TRBV7-2	12	TRBJ2-1	NA	CASSLAGGLGFF
TRBV28	18	TRBJ1-5	TRBD1	CASSPGTGREASNQPQHF
TRBV7-9	14	TRBJ1-1	NA	CASSLGQKNTEAFF
TRBV11-3	13	TRBJ2-7	NA	CASSFGGAYEQYF
TRBV2	16	TRBJ2-3	NA	CASSEFRVPSTDTQYF
TRBV2	19	TRBJ2-3	TRBD2	CASSDRGSGAPLGTDTQYF
TRBV6-5	14	TRBJ2-7	TRBD1	CASRKGQGTYEQYF
TRBV6-6	16	TRBJ1-4	NA	CASRSDSLATNEKLFF
TRBV5-4	17	TRBJ2-2	TRBD2	CASSLDLAGGNTGELFF
TRBV2	14	TRBJ2-7	NA	CASRALLRTYEQYF
TRBV3-1/TRBV3-2	18	TRBJ2-1	TRBD2	CASEPRPSGENSYNEQFF
TRBV9	14	TRBJ2-1	TRBD1	CASSVGGRGSEQFF
TRBV9	15	TRBJ1-1	TRBD1	CASSPRDSLNTEAFF
TRBV24-1	18	TRBJ1-5	TRBD1	CATSDSRDRGVGNQPQHF
TRBV28	16	TRBJ2-7	TRBD2	CASRPLAGSTVDEQYF
TRBV18	17	TRBJ1-6	TRBD1	CASSPPVGDRVYSPLHF
TRBV5-1	16	TRBJ2-2	NA	CASSLGRQPNTGELFF
TRBV9	15	TRBJ2-1	NA	CASSARDFPYNEQFF
TRBV10-3	14	TRBJ2-3	TRBD2	CAINRGGQTDTQYF